This TCR beta chain stems from a study of T cells after yellow fever vaccination. Overall study context: For low cell numbers, libraries were made with SMART-Seq v4 Ultra Low Input. Study findings and constraints: Clonotypes appearing in both CD4 and CD8 compartments existed, and their share was small. The booster response re-showed most primary clones: approximately 97% CD4, around 87% CD8. Contaminating bulk clonotypes could be abundant in FACS-sorted repertoires.

This clonotype appeared many times. What it binds is not known. TCRdb fed the 5' RACE reads into MiXCR, producing one record per CDR3 protein. This sample carries about 110,000 distinct CDR3 sequences, more than 7.5% of them seen once, and the ten largest clones take 25%. The specimen was CD8+ T cells sorted from PBMCs, collected 45 days after the yellow fever booster vaccination. The receptor was isolated from a man aged 30-40 years who received the YFV17D yellow fever vaccine.

The chain's CDR3 is CASRLAGGLGTDTQYF. The CDR3 DNA reads as TGTGCCAGCAGACTAGCGGGAGGTTTGGGCACAGATACGCAGTATTTT. The chain recombines TRBV27 with TRBJ2-3; TRBD2 aligns across 12 bases. This CDR3 contains 16 residues. Germline CDR1 is MNHEY and CDR2 is SMNVEV (reference sequence). Trimming cost V 6 bases and J 1 base; bases outside gene matches: 5.